What follows is one T cell receptor beta chain and its context. The target antigen is unknown. V lost 2 bases to trimming and J lost 3 bases; unmatched junction nucleotides: 3. The CDR3 is made up of 15 amino acids. The germline CDR1 and CDR2 sequences are SGHDT and YYEEEE. The assay was immunoSEQ multiplex PCR, and TCRdb's table has in-frame clones only and misses some. The table lists some 18,000 clones, 80% to 90% of them singletons. This entry is derived from a study of somatic mutations in cytotoxic T cells in rheumatoid arthritis. General study results and limits: Clonality measured in CD8+ T cells did not differ significantly between rheumatoid arthritis patients and age-matched healthy controls.

The chain carries TRBV5-6 and TRBJ2-7; 12 bases align to TRBD2. The specimen sequenced was CD8+ T cells sorted from blood. The clonotype originates from an adult with rheumatoid arthritis. CDR3 sequence: CASSFGLAGSYEQYF. CDR3 DNA sequence: TGTGCCAGCAGCTTCGGACTAGCGGGGAGCTACGAGCAGTACTTC.